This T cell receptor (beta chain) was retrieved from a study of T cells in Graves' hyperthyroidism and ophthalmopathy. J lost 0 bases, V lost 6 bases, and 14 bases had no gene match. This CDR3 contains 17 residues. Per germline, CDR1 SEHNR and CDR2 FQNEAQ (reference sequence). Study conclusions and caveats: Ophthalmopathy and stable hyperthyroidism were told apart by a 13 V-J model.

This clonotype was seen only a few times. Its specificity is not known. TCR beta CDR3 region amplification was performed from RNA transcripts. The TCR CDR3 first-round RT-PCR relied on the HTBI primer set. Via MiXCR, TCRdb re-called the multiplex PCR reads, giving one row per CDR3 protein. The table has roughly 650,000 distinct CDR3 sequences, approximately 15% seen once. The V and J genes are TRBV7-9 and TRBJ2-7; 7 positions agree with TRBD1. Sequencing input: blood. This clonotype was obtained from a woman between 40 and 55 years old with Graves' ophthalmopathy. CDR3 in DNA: TGTGCCAGCAGTTCACAGGGGACCCATCTATACTCCTACGAGCAGTACTTC. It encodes CASSSQGTHLYSYEQYF.